This TCR beta chain was obtained from a study of cytomegalovirus exposure and HLA in healthy donors. About this clone itself: No antigen is known for it.

In germline, CDR1 is MNHEY, CDR2 SMNVEV (reference sequence). The CDR3 extends over 12 amino acids. The V gene lost 0 bases and the J gene lost 5 bases, with 4 bases spanning the gap. The PCR was carried out with 60 Vbeta primers and 13 Jbeta primers. Assay used: immunoSEQ multiplex PCR; TCRdb lists only in-frame clones, some missing. Of under 150,000 clones in the sample, roughly 82% are singletons; the top ten hold less than 3%. General observations from the study: When analyzed later, the rates of TCR association showed variation by HLA locus, with DRB1 the most and HLA-C the fewest.

The source is a man in his fifties or sixties in good health and CMV-seronegative. Sequencing was performed on PBMCs. The V gene is TRBV27, the J gene TRBJ1-1; D remains unclear. This chain's CDR3 is CASSLSGTEAFF. CDR3 nucleotides: TGTGCCAGCAGTTTATCCGGGACTGAAGCTTTCTTT.